The 25 T cell receptor beta chains listed next were all sequenced from one sample in a study of identical twins. TCRdb independently ran MiXCR on the 5' RACE reads; one entry per CDR3 protein. This sample carries some 790,000 distinct CDR3 sequences, around a sixth of them seen once, and the ten largest clones take 10% to 15%. The same data also contributed to another study, on T cells expressing NK-cell markers.

Material for sequencing was PBMCs. The receptors originated from a woman in her late teens or twenties in good health.

This chain uses TRBV5-1 with TRBJ1-1; D is perhaps TRBD1 (5 bases). CDR1 and CDR2 from the germline V gene are SGHRS and YFSETQ. CDR3 length: 14 amino acids. V lost 2 bases to trimming and J lost 5 bases, with 13 bases between them. CDR3 nucleotide sequence: TGCGCCAGCAGCTTCCTCCAGGGTTCAACTGAAGCTTTCTTT. Translated: CASSFLQGSTEAFF.

J is TRBJ2-5 and V is TRBV6-5, with TRBD1 matching over 9 bases. This CDR3 is built from 14 residues. Germline V lookup: CDR1 MNHEY, CDR2 SVGAGI. Losses at the gene ends were 2 bases for V and 4 bases for J; bases not matched to a gene: 2. The chain's CDR3 is CASSYMTGGETQYF. The DNA for the CDR3 is TGTGCCAGCAGTTACATGACAGGGGGAGAGACCCAGTACTTC.

This clonotype was seen more than once but under ten times. The gene calls are TRBV29-1 and TRBJ2-3; 9 bases match TRBD1. V lost 7 bases and J lost 6; bases outside the gene matches: 5. The germline V gene has CDR1 SQVTM and CDR2 ANQGSEA. The CDR3 spans 12 residues. CDR3 sequence (DNA): TGCAGCGCCACAGGGGGCGAGGATACGCAGTATTTT. Translation gives CSATGGEDTQYF.

The chain combines TRBV5-1 with TRBJ1-6; D not certain. This CDR3 region has 12 residues. V lost 6 bases and J lost 13, with 14 bases in between. Germline assignment: CDR1 SGHRS and CDR2 YFSETQ. The CDR3 region is CASKASEAPLHF. CDR3 coding DNA: TGCGCCAGCAAGGCGAGTGAAGCGCCCCTCCACTTT.

In this sample, this clonotype turned up a few times. The chain recombines TRBV7-3 with TRBJ2-5; 8 bases fit TRBD2. Looked up from germline, CDR1 is SGHTA and CDR2 is FQGTGA. The V gene end was trimmed by 5 bases and the J gene end by 4 bases; junction bases not matched to a gene: 6. The CDR3 contains 14 residues. DNA of the CDR3: TGTGCCAGCAGCCCGGGACTAGATCGAGAGACCCAGTACTTC. Translated: CASSPGLDRETQYF.

This clonotype was detected ten times or more. The genes are TRBV29-1 and TRBJ2-7, with D maybe TRBD1 (6 bases). The CDR3 sequence is 12 residues long. The germline CDR1 and CDR2 sequences are SQVTM and ANQGSEA. V dropped 7 bases and J dropped 4 bases, with 14 bases sitting between them. The CDR3: CSAHGQQYEQYF. The CDR3 coding sequence is TGCAGCGCCCACGGACAGCAATACGAGCAGTACTTC.

This clonotype was detected a few times. The V call is TRBV12-3 or TRBV12-4, the J call TRBJ2-7, with TRBD1 matching over 9 bases. The CDR3 spans 15 residues. Trimming took 4 bases from V and 5 from J; bases not matched to a gene: 9. The CDR3, as DNA: TGTGCCAGCAGTTCTTACCGGGACAGGGACGACGAGCAGTACTTC. Its protein product is CASSSYRDRDDEQYF.

CDR3 amino acids: CSVEEGTSSYEQYF. The CDR3 DNA follows: TGCAGCGTTGAAGAAGGGACCAGCTCCTACGAGCAGTACTTC. The V and J genes are TRBV29-1 and TRBJ2-7, with D possibly being TRBD1 or TRBD2 (5 bases each). The CDR3 totals 14 residues. V was pared by 0 bases and J by 0 bases, with 9 bases between. Germline CDR1 and CDR2: SQVTM and ANQGSEA.

This clonotype has more than one count but fewer than ten. This CDR3 is CASSLTSGRRVGDTQYF. Written as DNA, the CDR3 is TGCGCCAGCAGCTTGACTAGCGGGAGAAGGGTTGGAGATACGCAGTATTTT. The V and J genes are TRBV5-1 and TRBJ2-3; 11 nucleotides agree with TRBD2. Germline-derived CDR1 and CDR2 are SGHRS and YFSETQ. Trimming at V came to 1 base and at J to 5 bases, leaving 9 bases not matched to a gene. CDR3 length: 17 amino acids.

This clonotype was detected a few times. The chain recombines TRBV5-1 with TRBJ1-2; 7 nucleotides agree with TRBD1. The CDR3 is 14 amino acids. Germline CDR1 and CDR2: SGHRS and YFSETQ. Trimming took 3 bases from V and 7 from J; bases not matched to a gene: 9. For the CDR3, the DNA is TGCGCCAGCAGCTCGGGAGGGACAGCGAGTGGCTACACCTTC. Protein sequence: CASSSGGTASGYTF.

This clonotype has more than one count but fewer than ten. The chain combines TRBV12-3 or TRBV12-4 with TRBJ2-2; 12 nucleotides match TRBD2. The CDR3 sequence is 16 residues long. Trimming removed 5 bases from V and 5 bases from J; junction bases left unmatched: 6. CDR3 bases: TGTGCCAGCAGTGACCGGACTAGCGGGGTGACCGGGGAGCTGTTTTTT. It is translated as CASSDRTSGVTGELFF.

There are a few counts of this clonotype. The CDR3 DNA follows: TGTGCCAGCAGCAAACAGGGTAACTCCTACGAGCAGTACTTC. Translating gives CASSKQGNSYEQYF. This rearrangement joins TRBV7-2 to TRBJ2-7; a possible D gene is TRBD1 (6 bases). CDR3 length: 14 amino acids. Deletions cut 5 bases from V and 0 bases from J, with 11 bases between. Germline V gives CDR1 SGHTA, CDR2 FQGNSA.

The chain links TRBV10-3 to TRBJ2-2; 8 bases align to TRBD1. CDR1 ENHRY and CDR2 SYGVKD come from the germline V gene. CDR3 size: 14 residues. Trimming took 5 bases from V and 3 from J; bases not matched to a gene: 2. The chain's CDR3 is CAISSGGYTGELFF. The CDR3 DNA sequence: TGTGCCATCAGTTCAGGGGGCTACACCGGGGAGCTGTTTTTT.

The table lists this clonotype with many counts. V is TRBV20-1 and J is TRBJ2-1, with TRBD2 matching over 14 bases. Germline lookup yields CDR1 DFQATT and CDR2 SNEGSKA (reference sequence). The CDR3 runs 16 residues. V was clipped by 6 bases and J by 0 bases; unmatched bases: 4. The CDR3 DNA follows: TGCAGTGCACGACTAGCGGGAGGGAGCTCCTACAATGAGCAGTTCTTC. This gives the protein CSARLAGGSSYNEQFF.

This clonotype came up a few times. V gene TRBV27 combines with J gene TRBJ2-7; a possible D gene is TRBD1 (6 bases). Germline CDR1 MNHEY, CDR2 SMNVEV (reference sequence). The V and J ends lost 2 bases and 4 bases respectively, with 15 bases between them. CDR3 length: 15 amino acids. As DNA, the CDR3 is TGTGCCAGCAGTTTAGGGGCAGGGGCTGGATACGAGCAGTACTTC. Amino acid sequence: CASSLGAGAGYEQYF.

This clonotype was recorded a few times. The chain is built from TRBV12-3 or TRBV12-4 and TRBJ2-2; 9 bases align to TRBD1. Germline trimming cut 4 bases from V and 6 bases from J; bases unmatched to any gene: 6. This CDR3 has 15 residues. The CDR3 is CASSSWTGVSGELFF. The CDR3 nucleotides are TGTGCCAGCAGTTCTTGGACAGGGGTGTCCGGGGAGCTGTTTTTT.

The rearrangement joins TRBV12-3 or TRBV12-4 to TRBJ1-2, with D hard to call. Trimming removed 7 bases from V and 6 bases from J, with 12 bases in between. CDR3 size: 12 residues. In nucleotides, the CDR3 is TGTGCCAGCACGGAAGGGAACAATGGCTACACCTTC. Protein: CASTEGNNGYTF.

The chain employs TRBV10-3 and TRBJ2-1, with D unresolved. CDR1 is ENHRY, CDR2 SYGVKD, per germline. This CDR3 is 17 amino acids long. V gave up 3 bases and J gave up 0 bases, with 15 bases separating them. CDR3 in amino acids: CAISEYASRSSYNEQFF. In DNA, the CDR3 is TGTGCCATCAGTGAATACGCTTCGCGGAGCTCCTACAATGAGCAGTTCTTC.

This clonotype was counted ten times or more. This chain uses TRBV9 with TRBJ2-2; D remains unclear. Trimming cost V 0 bases and J 2 bases, with 5 bases left between them. Germline CDR1 is SGDLS and CDR2 is YYNGEE. The CDR3 totals 14 residues. The CDR3 here is CASSVGPNTGELFF. The CDR3 DNA is TGTGCCAGCAGCGTAGGACCTAACACCGGGGAGCTGTTTTTT.

This clonotype has a count of ten or more. The chain employs TRBV7-2 and TRBJ2-1; 15 bases fit TRBD2. This CDR3 has 15 residues. V lost 5 bases, J lost 6 bases, and 2 bases stayed unmatched. Germline loops: CDR1 SGHTA, CDR2 FQGNSA. The CDR3 nucleotides are TGTGCCAGCAGCCCGGGACTAGCGGGAGGCAATGAGCAGTTCTTC. This encodes CASSPGLAGGNEQFF.

This chain connects TRBV29-1 to TRBJ2-3, with D tentatively TRBD1 or TRBD2 (5 bases each). The CDR3 totals 11 residues. Germline CDR1 reads SQVTM; CDR2 reads ANQGSEA. The V and J ends lost 8 bases and 7 bases respectively, with 13 bases between them. The CDR3 coding sequence is TGCAGCCCTCGGGACGGCTATACGCAGTATTTT. Its protein is CSPRDGYTQYF.

The V gene is TRBV12-3 or TRBV12-4, the J gene TRBJ2-3; 7 nucleotides match TRBD2. This CDR3 region has 16 residues. J lost 1 base, V lost 4 bases, and 8 bases had no gene match. The CDR3 loop reads CASSYLGAGGTDTQYF. CDR3 DNA sequence: TGTGCCAGCAGTTATTTAGGGGCGGGGGGCACAGATACGCAGTATTTT.

This clonotype was seen a few times. A far more abundant clone sits one base away, making this likely a read error. The V call is TRBV12-3 or TRBV12-4, the J call TRBJ2-3; D is unresolved. V dropped 6 bases and J dropped 4 bases, with 5 bases sitting between them. The CDR3 is 11 amino acids. CDR3 sequence (DNA): TGTGCCAGCAGATTATCAGATACGCAGTATTTT. It codes for CASRLSDTQYF.

The V gene is TRBV7-2, the J gene TRBJ1-4; TRBD1 is a possible D gene (6 bases). The CDR3 contains 16 residues. V was cut by 6 bases and J by 2 bases, with 16 bases left in between. Germline CDR1 is SGHTA and CDR2 is FQGNSA. In DNA, the CDR3 is TGTGCCAGCAGAACGGGGGGGGCGCTTACTAATGAAAAACTGTTTTTT. Residues: CASRTGGALTNEKLFF.

Note on this clonotype: This sequence may be a read error, since a much larger clone differs from it by one base. The chain links TRBV11-2 to TRBJ2-5, with a possible D match to TRBD1 (6 bases). The V gene's germline CDR1 is SGHAT and CDR2 FQNNGV. The CDR3 is made up of 16 amino acids. The CDR3 region is CASSVDVTGPQETQYF. Here the CDR3 DNA reads TGTGCCAGCAGCGTAGACGTCACAGGGCCCCAAGAGACCCAGTACTTC. Based on the CDR3 plus reference TRBV11-2 and TRBJ2-5, the full variable domain is EAGVAQSPRYKIIEKRQSVAFWCNPISGHATLYWYQQILGQGPKLLIQFQNNGVVDDSQLPKDRFSAERLKGVDSTLKIQPAKLEDSAVYLCASSVDVTGPQETQYFGPGTRLLVL.